What follows describes a single T cell receptor (beta chain). Profiling relied on immunoSEQ multiplex PCR, and the TCRdb table lists in-frame clones only, not all of them. The data show some 200,000 clones, around four fifths seen once. Participants in the exposed group had met a COVID-19 case in the 2 weeks before joining the study. The data were obtained in a study of blood T cell repertoires in COVID-19. This CDR3 region has 15 residues. The germline V gene has CDR1 SGHRS and CDR2 YFSETQ. V gave up 4 bases and J gave up 7 bases, with 15 bases separating them. The chain couples TRBV5-1 to TRBJ1-6; tentative D call: TRBD1 (6 bases). This clonotype was obtained from a woman between 45 and 60 years old who had been exposed to COVID-19. The sequencing sample was made of PBMCs or T cells enriched from blood (not recorded which). CDR3 sequence reads: CASSTKDSTNSPLHF. CDR3 in DNA: TGCGCCAGCAGCACCAAGGACAGTACAAATTCACCCCTCCACTTT.